The 27 T cell receptor beta chains reported below all come from one sample, sequenced in a study of blood T cell repertoires in COVID-19 (dated by TCRdb to 2018 to 2021). Receptor libraries were prepared by the immunoSEQ multiplex PCR assay. TCRdb provides this immuneACCESS table in a form limited to in-frame rearrangements. Some clones are lacking; in checked studies, under half of them reflect an unresolved V gene, and why the rest are absent is not known. For this sample there are 400,000 to 500,000 clones; around nine tenths appear just once. The ten largest clonotypes hold approximately 1.5% of the sample. Sequencing input: PBMCs or T cells enriched from blood (not recorded which). The receptors were gathered from a woman aged 18 to 35 who had been exposed to COVID-19.

The rearrangement joins TRBV5-1 to TRBJ2-3; 8 nucleotides agree with TRBD2. The CDR3 is 15 amino acids. The V gene end was trimmed by 2 bases and the J gene end by 4 bases; junction bases not matched to a gene: 6. Germline assignment: CDR1 SGHRS and CDR2 YFSETQ. CDR3 sequence: CASSLAGADSDTQYF. The CDR3 coding sequence is TGCGCCAGCAGCTTAGCGGGAGCAGACTCAGATACGCAGTATTTT. Full variable domain (remainder filled in from reference TRBV5-1 and TRBJ2-3): KAGVTQTPRYLIKTRGQQVTLSCSPISGHRSVSWYQQTPGQGLQFLFEYFSETQRNKGNFPGRFSGRQFSNSRSEMNVSTLELGDSALYLCASSLAGADSDTQYFGPGTRLTVL.

J is TRBJ2-3 and V is TRBV2; perhaps TRBD1 as D (5 bases). The V end lost 1 base, the J end lost 0 bases, and 8 bases lay between the germline ends. The CDR3 is made up of 15 amino acids. The V gene's germline CDR1 is SNHLY and CDR2 FYNNEI. CDR3 DNA: TGTGCCAGCAGTGAAGACAGGTCTAGCACAGATACGCAGTATTTT. Translation gives CASSEDRSSTDTQYF.

This clone turned up a few times. V is TRBV28 and J is TRBJ2-7; TRBD2 matches at 8 bases. CDR1 is MDHEN, CDR2 SYDVKM, per germline. J lost 5 bases, V lost 4 bases, and 13 bases had no gene match. The CDR3 has 16 amino acids. This CDR3 reads CASSWPPGTSFHEQYF. The CDR3 DNA sequence: TGTGCCAGCAGTTGGCCCCCCGGGACTAGTTTCCACGAGCAGTACTTC.

The genes are TRBV28 and TRBJ2-5; the match to TRBD2 covers 11 bases. This CDR3 has 16 amino acids. CDR1 MDHEN and CDR2 SYDVKM come from the germline V gene. V was pared by 4 bases and J by 4 bases, with 8 bases of the junction left unmatched. DNA of the CDR3: TGTGCCAGCAGTTCCGGGACTAGCGGAGCTGTAGAGACCCAGTACTTC. It yields the protein CASSSGTSGAVETQYF.

The chain recombines TRBV9 with TRBJ2-3, with TRBD2 matching 7 bases. The ends lost 2 bases at V and 0 bases at J; junction bases unmatched: 3. Germline CDR1 reads SGDLS; CDR2 reads YYNGEE. This CDR3 is built from 15 residues. The CDR3 DNA reads as TGTGCCAGCAGCGTCGGGGGGTGGAGCACAGATACGCAGTATTTT. Amino acids: CASSVGGWSTDTQYF.

This rearrangement joins TRBV5-1 to TRBJ1-1, with D maybe TRBD1 (6 bases). V shed 1 base and J shed 0 bases, with 19 bases lying between them. The germline V gene has CDR1 SGHRS and CDR2 YFSETQ. This CDR3 region has 18 residues. The CDR3, as DNA: TGCGCCAGCAGCTTGTATTCCCACGGACAGCCCATGAACACTGAAGCTTTCTTT. It translates to CASSLYSHGQPMNTEAFF.

V and J are TRBV7-2 and TRBJ1-1, with TRBD1 matching 7 bases. There are 14 residues in the CDR3. Trimming cost V 5 bases and J 3 bases; bases outside gene matches: 6. Germline values: CDR1 SGHTA, CDR2 FQGNSA. Here the CDR3 reads CASSARQGHTEAFF. The CDR3 nucleotides are TGTGCCAGCAGCGCCCGACAGGGCCACACTGAAGCTTTCTTT. The full variable domain, with the rest looked up from reference TRBV7-2 and TRBJ1-1, is GAGVSQSPSNKVTEKGKDVELRCDPISGHTALYWYRQSLGQGLEFLIYFQGNSAPDKSGLPSDRFSAERTGGSVSTLTIQRTQQEDSAVYLCASSARQGHTEAFFGQGTRLTVV.

The rearrangement links TRBV5-1 to TRBJ2-3; 8 bases map to TRBD1. The CDR3 runs to 15 residues. CDR1 and CDR2 (germline): SGHRS, YFSETQ. V lost 4 bases and J lost 4; bases outside the gene matches: 8. CDR3 loop: CASSGAGGRADTQYF. CDR3 nucleotide sequence: TGCGCCAGCAGCGGGGCAGGGGGCAGGGCAGATACGCAGTATTTT.

In its sample, this clone was seen a few times. The V and J genes are TRBV7-8 and TRBJ1-1; the match to TRBD1 covers 8 bases. V was pared by 5 bases and J by 5 bases, with 7 bases of the junction left unmatched. From germline, CDR1 is SGHVS and CDR2 FQNEAQ. The CDR3 loop spans 14 amino acids. CDR3 DNA sequence: TGTGCCAGCAGCGGTTACGGACAGGGAACTGAAGCTTTCTTT. This gives the protein CASSGYGQGTEAFF.

The chain uses TRBV27 and TRBJ2-2; no reliable D call. This CDR3 comprises 15 residues. Germline V gene lookup returns CDR1 MNHEY and CDR2 SMNVEV (reference sequence). The germline V and J ends were trimmed by 0 bases and 5 bases, with 10 bases remaining between them. The CDR3 bases are TGTGCCAGCAGTTTATCGGCAGTGTGGACCGGGGAGCTGTTTTTT. Translation: CASSLSAVWTGELFF.

The chain uses TRBV28 and TRBJ2-2, with a possible D match to TRBD1 (6 bases). In germline, CDR1 is MDHEN, CDR2 SYDVKM. Between the trimmed V and J ends, which lost 5 bases and 6 bases, there was a span of 13 bases. This CDR3 is built from 14 residues. The CDR3 DNA is TGTGCCAGCAGTATTCCAGGGGTCGCCGGGGAGCTGTTTTTT. Amino acids: CASSIPGVAGELFF.

The rearrangement joins TRBV19 to TRBJ1-3; D gene ambiguous. Looked up from germline, CDR1 is LNHDA and CDR2 is SQIVND (reference sequence). Trimming removed 3 bases from V and 4 bases from J, with 7 bases in between. The CDR3 has 13 amino acids. The DNA for the CDR3 is TGTGCCAGTAGTATTGGGCTCGGAAACACCATATATTTT. Its translation: CASSIGLGNTIYF. The full variable domain, its missing parts supplied by reference TRBV19 and TRBJ1-3, is DGGITQSPKYLFRKEGQNVTLSCEQNLNHDAMYWYRQDPGQGLRLIYYSQIVNDFQKGDIAEGYSVSREKKESFPLTVTSAQKNPTAFYLCASSIGLGNTIYFGEGSWLTVV.

V is TRBV21-1 and J is TRBJ2-3; the table's D call TRBD2 went unverified against the DNA. TRBV21-1 is a documented pseudogene. The CDR3 is 13 residues long. The CDR3 DNA sequence: TGTGCCAGCAGCCTAAAGGGGGGGGATACGCAGTATTTT. It encodes CASSLKGGDTQYF.

This clone was detected only once. The chain has TRBV6-5 and TRBJ1-1; 8 bases align to TRBD1. CDR1 and CDR2 (germline): MNHEY, SVGAGI. The trim removed 7 bases at V and 5 bases at J, leaving 9 bases unmatched. The CDR3 is 14 residues long. CDR3 DNA: TGTGCCAGCAAACGAACAAGGACAGGGACTGAAGCTTTCTTT. Its translation: CASKRTRTGTEAFF.

The DNA of the CDR3 is TGCAGCGTTGAAGTTAGGCGGGCAGTTGGCACTGGTGAGCAGTTCTTC. Protein: CSVEVRRAVGTGEQFF. This chain links TRBV29-1 with TRBJ2-1, with D possibly being TRBD2 (5 bases). CDR1 and CDR2 (germline): SQVTM, ANQGSEA. The CDR3 runs 16 residues. V was shortened by 1 base and J by 9 bases, with 22 bases between the two germline ends.

The rearrangement joins TRBV3-1 (or the pseudogene TRBV3-2) to TRBJ1-1, with a possible D match to TRBD1 (6 bases). Germline V gene sequence: CDR1 LGHDT, CDR2 YNNKEL (reference sequence). This CDR3 region has 14 residues. Trimming left V 3 bases short and J 2 bases short, with 10 bases between. CDR3 amino acids: CASSHGQINTEAFF. The DNA for the CDR3 is TGTGCCAGCAGCCATGGACAGATCAACACTGAAGCTTTCTTT.

The chain couples TRBV28 to TRBJ1-3, with a possible D match to TRBD1 (6 bases). This CDR3 is built from 15 residues. The germline V gene encodes CDR1 MDHEN and CDR2 SYDVKM. V was cut by 6 bases and J by 0 bases, with 12 bases left in between. DNA of the CDR3: TGTGCCAGCAGAGAACAGGGTCCCTCTGGAAACACCATATATTTT. This translates into CASREQGPSGNTIYF.

Here the CDR3 reads CASSFEVGGVRGPLSYEQFF. CDR3 DNA: TGTGCCAGCAGCTTTGAAGTCGGAGGGGTGCGTGGCCCTCTATCATATGAGCAGTTCTTC. The genes are TRBV7-6 and TRBJ2-1; D is possibly TRBD2 (6 bases). Germline CDR1 SGHVS, CDR2 FNYEAQ. The CDR3 contains 20 residues. Trimming left V 3 bases short and J 8 bases short, with 32 bases between.

This clone turned up a few times. V and J are TRBV11-1 and TRBJ1-1; the match to TRBD1 covers 7 bases. The length of the CDR3 is 13 residues. V was clipped by 5 bases and J by 7 bases; unmatched bases: 7. CDR1 and CDR2 (germline): SGHAT, FQDESV (reference sequence). The CDR3 DNA follows: TGTGCCAGCAGCGAAGACAGGGTGGGTGAAGCTTTCTTT. The encoded protein is CASSEDRVGEAFF.

The chain uses TRBV12-2 and TRBJ2-6; whether TRBD1, the table's D call, matches the DNA was not checked. TRBV12-2 is designated a pseudogene. There are 17 residues in the CDR3. Here the CDR3 reads CASRSPRTSSGANVLTF. As DNA, the CDR3 is TGTGCAAGTCGCTCACCCCGGACAAGCTCTGGGGCCAACGTCCTGACTTTC.

The chain combines TRBV11-2 with TRBJ2-5, with 12 positions matching TRBD2. The CDR3 runs to 16 residues. The ends lost 5 bases at V and 5 bases at J; junction bases unmatched: 9. Germline V lookup: CDR1 SGHAT, CDR2 FQNNGV. The CDR3 sequence: CASSPTSGGPAETQYF. CDR3 nucleotide sequence: TGTGCCAGCAGCCCGACTAGCGGGGGACCCGCGGAGACCCAGTACTTC. Together with reference TRBV11-2 and TRBJ2-5, the CDR3 gives the full variable domain: EAGVAQSPRYKIIEKRQSVAFWCNPISGHATLYWYQQILGQGPKLLIQFQNNGVVDDSQLPKDRFSAERLKGVDSTLKIQPAKLEDSAVYLCASSPTSGGPAETQYFGPGTRLLVL.

On this clone: A junction boundary mismatches the germline segment, possibly from a read error. V usage is TRBV15 and J usage is TRBJ2-1, with D perhaps being TRBD1 or TRBD2 (5 bases each). CDR1 is LNHNV and CDR2 is YYDKDF in the germline V gene (reference sequence). The CDR3 covers 20 residues. The CDR3 loop reads CATSREGSLPSESSYNEQFF. The CDR3 DNA reads as TGTGCCACCAGCCGAGAGGGGAGCTTACCTTCGGAGAGCTCCTACAATGAGCAGTTCTTC.

The chain joins TRBV3-1 (or the pseudogene TRBV3-2) to TRBJ2-7, with 8 bases fitting TRBD2. Trimming removed 0 bases from V and 1 base from J; junction bases left unmatched: 8. Germline values: CDR1 LGHDT, CDR2 YNNKEL (reference sequence). The CDR3 spans 17 residues. This CDR3 reads CASSQDLGLVSSYEQYF. CDR3 sequence (DNA): TGTGCCAGCAGCCAAGATCTGGGACTAGTCTCATCCTACGAGCAGTACTTC.

The chain combines TRBV10-3 with TRBJ1-5; D might be TRBD1 (5 bases). The CDR3 covers 16 residues. Germline lookup yields CDR1 ENHRY and CDR2 SYGVKD. The ends were cut back, 3 bases at V and 5 bases at J, with 17 bases in the middle. The CDR3: CAISEADGVGHQPQHF. The CDR3 DNA sequence: TGTGCCATCAGTGAAGCTGATGGAGTGGGGCATCAGCCCCAGCATTTT.

The rearrangement links TRBV7-2 to TRBJ2-2; D unresolved. This CDR3 is built from 15 residues. Trimming removed 1 base from V and 1 base from J, with 7 bases in between. Germline CDR1 is SGHTA and CDR2 is FQGNSA. CDR3 region: CASSLGRRNTGELFF. In nucleotides, the CDR3 is TGTGCCAGCAGCTTAGGGCGGCGGAACACCGGGGAGCTGTTTTTT. The full variable domain, its missing parts supplied by reference TRBV7-2 and TRBJ2-2, is GAGVSQSPSNKVTEKGKDVELRCDPISGHTALYWYRQSLGQGLEFLIYFQGNSAPDKSGLPSDRFSAERTGGSVSTLTIQRTQQEDSAVYLCASSLGRRNTGELFFGEGSRLTVL.

This clone was picked up one time. The rearrangement uses TRBV10-3 and TRBJ2-1; 8 nucleotides line up with TRBD1. Unmatched junction bases numbered 7, after V lost 4 bases and J lost 8 bases. CDR1 ENHRY and CDR2 SYGVKD come from the germline V gene. This CDR3 has 14 residues. The CDR3 here is CAISGTGNTDEQFF. In DNA form, the CDR3 reads TGTGCCATCAGTGGGACAGGGAATACGGATGAGCAGTTCTTC.

The CDR3 spells CASSRTSGVSYEQYF. The CDR3 DNA reads TGTGCCAGCAGCCGTACTAGTGGGGTGTCCTACGAGCAGTACTTC. The chain links TRBV3-1 (or the pseudogene TRBV3-2) to TRBJ2-7, with D perhaps matching TRBD2 (5 bases). Trimming took off 4 bases at V and 1 base at J, with 14 bases between the two ends. Germline CDR1 LGHDT, CDR2 YNNKEL (reference sequence). The CDR3 loop spans 15 amino acids.